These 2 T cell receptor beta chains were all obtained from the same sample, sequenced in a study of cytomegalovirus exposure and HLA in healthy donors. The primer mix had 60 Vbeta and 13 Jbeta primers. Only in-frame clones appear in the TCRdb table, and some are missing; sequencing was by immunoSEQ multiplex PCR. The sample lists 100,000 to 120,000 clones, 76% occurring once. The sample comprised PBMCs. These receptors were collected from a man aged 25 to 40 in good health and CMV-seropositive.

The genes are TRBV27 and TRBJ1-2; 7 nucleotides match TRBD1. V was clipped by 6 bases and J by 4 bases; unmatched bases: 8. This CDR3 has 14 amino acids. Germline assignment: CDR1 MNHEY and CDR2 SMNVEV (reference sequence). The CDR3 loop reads CASSPEGQTYGYTF. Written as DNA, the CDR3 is TGTGCCAGCAGCCCGGAGGGACAGACCTATGGCTACACCTTC.

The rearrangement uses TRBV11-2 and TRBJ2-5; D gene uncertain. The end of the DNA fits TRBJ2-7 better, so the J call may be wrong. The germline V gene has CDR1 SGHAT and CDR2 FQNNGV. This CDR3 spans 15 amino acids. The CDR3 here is CASTSQLAASYEQYF. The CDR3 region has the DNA TGTGCCAGCACCTCTCAGTTGGCAGCGTCCTACGAGCAGTACTTC.